This passage covers 13 T cell receptor beta chains from one sample sequenced in a study of CD8+CD57+ T cells in acquired aplastic anemia. Patients who underwent sequencing had shown CD8+CD57+ cell expansion by flow cytometry. For CDR3 and TCR beta VDJ profiling, genomic DNA was the template used. TCRdb reprocessed the reads via MiXCR and lists one record per CDR3 protein. The data show around 200,000 distinct CDR3 sequences, roughly 65% seen once. Sequenced material: sorted CD4+, CD8+, or CD8+CD57+ T cells (not recorded which) from PBMCs. These receptors were taken from a human donor with aplastic anemia.

This clonotype turned up a few times. The rearrangement links TRBV20-1 to TRBJ1-1; D not certain. The CDR3 runs to 11 residues. Germline V gene sequence: CDR1 DFQATT, CDR2 SNEGSKA (reference sequence). V gave up 0 bases and J gave up 6 bases, with 5 bases separating them. The CDR3 reads CSARDDPEAFF. The DNA of the CDR3 is TGCAGTGCTAGAGACGACCCTGAAGCTTTCTTT.

The chain is built from TRBV10-3 and TRBJ1-1, with D perhaps matching TRBD1 (5 bases). V was shortened by 4 bases and J by 7 bases, with 10 bases between the two germline ends. Germline V gene data show CDR1 as ENHRY and CDR2 as SYGVKD. The CDR3 is 12 amino acids. The CDR3 bases are TGTGCCATCAGTGGTCAGGGTGATGAAGCTTTCTTT. Protein sequence: CAISGQGDEAFF.

The count of this clonotype is one. V gene TRBV5-1 combines with J gene TRBJ2-7; TRBD2 agrees at 8 bases. The CDR3 contains 14 residues. CDR1 is SGHRS and CDR2 is YFSETQ in the germline V gene. J gave up 3 bases and V 1 base, and 3 bases lay outside the gene matches. The CDR3 is CASSLTSGYYEQYF. In nucleotides, the CDR3 is TGCGCCAGCAGCTTGACTAGCGGTTACTACGAGCAGTACTTC.

The table lists this clonotype with many counts. V and J are TRBV4-1 and TRBJ2-3; TRBD2 matches at 8 bases. Germline loops: CDR1 MGHRA, CDR2 YSYEKL. The length of the CDR3 is 17 residues. With 3 bases clipped from V and 4 bases from J, the junction kept 12 bases outside the gene matches. CDR3 sequence: CASSQGAFAGGPDTQYF. The DNA of the CDR3 is TGCGCCAGCAGCCAGGGGGCTTTTGCGGGGGGCCCAGATACGCAGTATTTT.

The V call is TRBV19, the J call TRBJ2-7; perhaps TRBD2 as D (6 bases). V dropped 2 bases and J dropped 2 bases, with 10 bases sitting between them. The CDR3 contains 14 residues. Germline V gene lookup returns CDR1 LNHDA and CDR2 SQIVND (reference sequence). CDR3 coding DNA: TGTGCCAGTAGTATATTAGGCGGGACCTACGAGCAGTACTTC. Amino acid sequence: CASSILGGTYEQYF.

This sequence joins TRBV7-8 and TRBJ1-5; D unclear. This CDR3 has 14 residues. Germline-derived CDR1 and CDR2 are SGHVS and FQNEAQ. Trimming removed 1 base at V and 1 base at J, with 5 bases between. This CDR3 is CASSLGLSNQPQHF. The CDR3 DNA follows: TGTGCCAGCAGCTTAGGTCTGAGCAATCAGCCCCAGCATTTT.

The V gene is TRBV7-3, the J gene TRBJ2-2, with D maybe TRBD1 (5 bases). Germline CDR1 is SGHTA and CDR2 is FQGTGA. V lost 5 bases and J lost 4, with 14 bases in between. The CDR3 covers 15 residues. In DNA form, the CDR3 reads TGTGCCAGCAGCACCAGCCAGGGCGGCACCGGGGAGCTGTTTTTT. Its protein is CASSTSQGGTGELFF.

The chain recombines TRBV28 with TRBJ2-7, with D perhaps TRBD1 or TRBD2 (5 bases each). Germline V gene lookup returns CDR1 MDHEN and CDR2 SYDVKM. V dropped 6 bases and J dropped 0 bases, with 9 bases sitting between them. This CDR3 is built from 13 residues. The CDR3 coding sequence is TGTGCCAGCAGCAGGGAGTACTCCTACGAGCAGTACTTC. Its protein product is CASSREYSYEQYF.

The chain joins TRBV7-6 to TRBJ2-7; 8 bases agree with TRBD1. V lost 4 bases to trimming and J lost 2 bases; unmatched junction nucleotides: 4. In germline, CDR1 is SGHVS, CDR2 FNYEAQ. This CDR3 has 14 amino acids. CDR3 protein: CASSSEDRAYEQYF. The DNA of the CDR3 is TGTGCCAGCAGCTCCGAGGACAGGGCCTACGAGCAGTACTTC. Drawing the rest from reference TRBV7-6 and TRBJ2-7, the complete variable domain is GAGVSQSPRYKVTKRGQDVALRCDPISGHVSLYWYRQALGQGPEFLTYFNYEAQQDKSGLPNDRFSAERPEGSISTLTIQRTEQRDSAMYRCASSSEDRAYEQYFGPGTRLTVT.

This clonotype occurred many times. This chain joins TRBV24-1 and TRBJ2-1; D is ambiguous. The CDR3 is made up of 12 amino acids. V lost 4 bases and J 9 bases, leaving 9 bases between the germline ends. Germline V gene lookup returns CDR1 KGHDR and CDR2 SFDVKD. The CDR3 region is CATSDRAGEQFF. As DNA, the CDR3 is TGTGCCACCAGTGACCGGGCAGGTGAGCAGTTCTTC.

With respect to this clonotype: Germline is not matched at one junction end, which may reflect a read error. The CDR3 is CASSQDTAQRNGQFF. CDR3 nucleotides: TGTGCCAGCAGCCAAGACACCGCCCAAAGGAATGGGCAGTTCTTC. V is TRBV4-1 and J is TRBJ2-1; unclear D gene. This CDR3 region has 15 residues. Germline assignment: CDR1 MGHRA and CDR2 YSYEKL.

J is TRBJ1-1 and V is TRBV7-6; D may be TRBD1 (5 bases). The V and J ends lost 2 bases and 5 bases respectively, with 12 bases between them. The CDR3 is made up of 14 amino acids. Germline lookup yields CDR1 SGHVS and CDR2 FNYEAQ. The CDR3 is CASSLHQGFTEAFF. The CDR3, as DNA: TGTGCCAGCAGCTTACACCAGGGTTTTACTGAAGCTTTCTTT.

In nucleotides, the CDR3 is TGTGCCAGCAGCGTTACATCCTCGGGAGCCGGAAACACCATATATTTT. Translation: CASSVTSSGAGNTIYF. The chain employs TRBV9 and TRBJ1-3; D unclear. V was cut by 2 bases and J by 4 bases, with 16 bases left in between. This CDR3 is 16 amino acids long. The germline gives CDR1 SGDLS, CDR2 YYNGEE.